The next 28 T cell receptor beta chains were all read from a single sample in a study of PD-1 blockade in classical Hodgkin lymphoma (dated by TCRdb to the early 2020s). Libraries came from the immunoSEQ multiplex PCR assay. Entries here come from immuneACCESS through TCRdb and include only in-frame sequences with V and J called. Some clones fail to appear in such tables; in the studies checked, an unresolved V gene covers under half of the shortfall, and the cause of the remainder is unknown. The sample contains 100,000 or so clones, about 89% of them found a single time. The top ten hold approximately 6.3% of the sample. The time point label for this specimen denotes: cycle 2 day 1 (C2D1) of nivolumab. Relapse after autologous stem cell transplantation had occurred in all trial patients, and cohorts A, B and C were distinguished by prior brentuximab vedotin exposure. Here the sequenced sample was peripheral blood mononuclear cells (PBMCs), taken before the second cycle of nivolumab. Source of these receptors: a human donor with classical Hodgkin lymphoma.

The chain employs TRBV30 and TRBJ2-3; 10 nucleotides align to TRBD1. Germline-derived CDR1 and CDR2 are GTSNPN and SVGIG (reference sequence). The CDR3 covers 13 residues. V was pared by 8 bases and J by 5 bases, with 7 bases of the junction left unmatched. DNA of the CDR3: TGTGCCGCCGACAGGGGGCGTAGAGATACGCAGTATTTT. Protein product: CAADRGRRDTQYF.

The CDR3 sequence is CASSSTGHQPQHF. The CDR3 region has the DNA TGTGCCAGCAGTTCAACAGGGCATCAGCCCCAGCATTTT. The J gene is TRBJ1-5, the V gene TRBV6-5, with D perhaps TRBD1 (6 bases). CDR3 size: 13 residues. From germline, CDR1 is MNHEY and CDR2 SVGAGI. Trimming took off 4 bases at V and 5 bases at J, with 9 bases between the two ends.

CDR3 DNA: TGTGCCAGCTGGCGAACTAGCGACAACAATGAGCAGTTCTTC. This codes for CASWRTSDNNEQFF. This sequence joins TRBV5-6 and TRBJ2-1, with 7 bases aligning to TRBD2. The V gene's germline CDR1 is SGHDT and CDR2 YYEEEE. This CDR3 has 14 residues. V lost 7 bases and J lost 5; bases outside the gene matches: 9.

The rearrangement joins TRBV28 to TRBJ1-5; weak D call: TRBD1 (6 bases). This CDR3 comprises 18 residues. The V gene's germline CDR1 is MDHEN and CDR2 SYDVKM. V was clipped by 3 bases and J by 0 bases, with 18 bases between them. CDR3 sequence (DNA): TGTGCCAGCAGTTTCTATCCCCCGGGGGCCCTTAGCAATCAGCCCCAGCATTTT. This translates into CASSFYPPGALSNQPQHF.

The CDR3, as DNA: TGTGCCAGCAGTTTATACACACAAGAGACCCAGTACTTC. Translating it yields CASSLYTQETQYF. This sequence joins TRBV28 and TRBJ2-5; no definite D call. CDR1 is MDHEN, CDR2 SYDVKM, per germline. V lost 1 base and J 2 bases, leaving 5 bases between the germline ends. The CDR3 consists of 13 residues.

The chain couples TRBV10-3 to TRBJ2-1, with TRBD1 matching 8 bases. Germline V gene data show CDR1 as ENHRY and CDR2 as SYGVKD. The CDR3 contains 15 residues. Trimming at V came to 6 bases and at J to 0 bases, leaving 4 bases not matched to a gene. CDR3 residues: CAISLQGGSYNEQFF. In nucleotides, the CDR3 is TGTGCCATCAGCTTACAGGGGGGCTCCTACAATGAGCAGTTCTTC.

The chain employs TRBV28 and TRBJ1-1; D may be TRBD1 (6 bases). The CDR3 is 17 residues long. Germline V gives CDR1 MDHEN, CDR2 SYDVKM. Trimming pared 3 bases from V and 1 base from J, leaving 18 bases between. CDR3 loop: CASSFPGARRKNTEAFF. Here the CDR3 DNA reads TGTGCCAGCAGTTTTCCGGGGGCTAGGAGAAAGAACACTGAAGCTTTCTTT.

This sequence joins TRBV7-9 and TRBJ1-4; 10 nucleotides align to TRBD1. Per germline, CDR1 SEHNR and CDR2 FQNEAQ (reference sequence). V lost 5 bases, J lost 8 bases, and 5 bases stayed unmatched. The CDR3 sequence is 14 residues long. The CDR3 loop is CASSRGQGSEKLFF. The CDR3 DNA follows: TGTGCCAGCAGCCGGGGACAGGGGTCAGAAAAACTGTTTTTT.

This rearrangement joins TRBV7-2 to TRBJ2-1; 11 bases are shared with TRBD2. This CDR3 is 15 amino acids long. Germline V CDR1 and CDR2: SGHTA, FQGNSA. J lost 4 bases, V lost 5 bases, and 4 bases had no gene match. The CDR3 DNA follows: TGTGCCAGCAGCCCAAGGACTAGCGGGTACAATGAGCAGTTCTTC. The encoded protein is CASSPRTSGYNEQFF.

The CDR3 sequence is CASSPTSGGAYNEQFF. CDR3 sequence (DNA): TGTGCCAGCAGCCCGACTAGCGGGGGGGCCTACAATGAGCAGTTCTTC. The J gene is TRBJ2-1, the V gene TRBV7-9; 14 positions match TRBD2. V lost 5 bases and J lost 2; bases outside the gene matches: 2. The CDR3 totals 16 residues. The germline CDR1 and CDR2 sequences are SEHNR and FQNEAQ (reference sequence).

Points on this clone: Other DNA variants within this sample encode the same CDR3. The rearrangement links TRBV30 to TRBJ2-1, with 11 bases identical to TRBD1. V trimming: 1 base; J trimming: 4 bases; junction bases outside the gene matches: 0. Germline assignment: CDR1 GTSNPN and CDR2 SVGIG (reference sequence). The CDR3 runs to 14 residues. The CDR3 DNA reads TGTGCCTGGAGTGGGGACAGGGGGTACAATGAGCAGTTCTTC. Translating gives CAWSGDRGYNEQFF.

The CDR3 reads CASSSLLGRSYNEQFF. CDR3 DNA sequence: TGTGCCAGCAGCTCCCTTCTGGGGCGGTCCTACAATGAGCAGTTCTTC. The V gene is TRBV7-9, the J gene TRBJ2-1; TRBD1 is a possible D gene (5 bases). V was clipped by 4 bases and J by 1 base, with 14 bases between them. This CDR3 contains 16 residues. Germline CDR1 SEHNR, CDR2 FQNEAQ (reference sequence).

The chain employs TRBV6-6 and TRBJ1-1; D call uncertain. The length of the CDR3 is 16 residues. Deletions cut 0 bases from V and 0 bases from J, with 11 bases between. The germline CDR1 and CDR2 sequences are MNHNY and SVGAGI (reference sequence). The CDR3, as DNA: TGTGCCAGCAGTTACTCGCCAGGTAGGATGAACACTGAAGCTTTCTTT. This encodes CASSYSPGRMNTEAFF.

This sequence joins TRBV28 and TRBJ2-1; weak D call: TRBD1 (5 bases). CDR1 and CDR2 from the germline V gene are MDHEN and SYDVKM. Trimming removed 5 bases from V and 3 bases from J, with 11 bases in between. The CDR3 is made up of 14 amino acids. Here the CDR3 reads CASSPPTGYNEQFF. The CDR3 DNA follows: TGTGCCAGCAGTCCCCCCACAGGCTACAATGAGCAGTTCTTC.

This clone has only one observation. The chain has TRBV18 and TRBJ2-4; D is possibly TRBD2 (7 bases). The CDR3 is made up of 16 amino acids. Germline CDR1 KGHSH, CDR2 LQKENI. Trimming took 1 base from V and 5 from J, leaving 15 bases between them. The CDR3 nucleotides read TGTGCCAGCTCACCACTCGGGGGGCCTTCTCAAAACATTCAGTACTTC. As protein: CASSPLGGPSQNIQYF.

This chain connects TRBV6-5 to TRBJ1-1; D unclear. The ends were cut back, 5 bases at V and 1 base at J, with 14 bases in the middle. CDR3 size: 15 residues. In germline, CDR1 is MNHEY, CDR2 SVGAGI. The CDR3 protein is CASSHADYKNTEAFF. As DNA, the CDR3 is TGTGCCAGCAGTCACGCCGACTACAAGAACACTGAAGCTTTCTTT.

This rearrangement joins TRBV18 to TRBJ1-6, with D hard to call. The CDR3 length is 17 residues. V was shortened by 5 bases and J by 7 bases, with 21 bases between the two germline ends. Germline V lookup: CDR1 KGHSH, CDR2 LQKENI. The CDR3 coding sequence is TGTGCCAGCTCAGTAATCGCCCCCTGGGAACCAAATTCACCCCTCCACTTT. Its translation: CASSVIAPWEPNSPLHF.

The genes are TRBV5-6 and TRBJ2-3; D is possibly TRBD2 (6 bases). The V gene lost 4 bases and the J gene lost 2 bases, with 11 bases spanning the gap. The CDR3 runs 14 residues. Germline CDR1 SGHDT, CDR2 YYEEEE. The CDR3 sequence: CASSQGLTTDTQYF. The CDR3 DNA is TGTGCCAGCAGCCAGGGACTTACCACAGATACGCAGTATTTT.

This sequence joins TRBV5-1 and TRBJ2-5, with D hard to call. The length of the CDR3 is 12 residues. CDR1 and CDR2 from the germline V gene are SGHRS and YFSETQ. V was trimmed by 4 bases and J by 2 bases, leaving 6 bases between them. This CDR3 reads CASSGTQETQYF. In DNA, the CDR3 is TGCGCCAGCAGCGGTACACAAGAGACCCAGTACTTC.

The chain combines TRBV5-1 with TRBJ2-3; TRBD1 is a possible D gene (6 bases). The germline gives CDR1 SGHRS, CDR2 YFSETQ. The CDR3 sequence is 12 residues long. With 4 bases removed from V and 6 bases from J, the gap between germline ends came to 9 bases. CDR3 in amino acids: CASSRGKDTQYF. In DNA, the CDR3 is TGCGCCAGCAGCAGGGGGAAGGATACGCAGTATTTT. The full variable domain, in which reference TRBV5-1 and TRBJ2-3 provide the parts outside the CDR3, is KAGVTQTPRYLIKTRGQQVTLSCSPISGHRSVSWYQQTPGQGLQFLFEYFSETQRNKGNFPGRFSGRQFSNSRSEMNVSTLELGDSALYLCASSRGKDTQYFGPGTRLTVL.

CDR3 in amino acids: CASSSTGISYEQYF. The CDR3 DNA sequence: TGTGCCAGCAGCTCGACAGGGATCTCCTACGAGCAGTACTTC. This chain links TRBV4-2 with TRBJ2-7, with 7 nucleotides matching TRBD1. This CDR3 is built from 14 residues. Germline V gene lookup returns CDR1 LGHNA and CDR2 YNFKEQ. J lost 0 bases, V lost 5 bases, and 4 bases had no gene match.

V usage is TRBV2 and J usage is TRBJ1-3; D not certain. Trimming shortened V by 4 bases and J by 4 bases, and 17 bases separated the two germline ends. This CDR3 contains 16 residues. Germline CDR1 reads SNHLY; CDR2 reads FYNNEI. For the CDR3, the DNA is TGTGCCAGCAGTGGAGTTGGCATTACCGTCGGAAACACCATATATTTT. Translating gives CASSGVGITVGNTIYF.

This clone has just one count. This rearrangement joins TRBV15 to TRBJ1-6, with a tentative D call TRBD1 (5 bases). The CDR3 sequence is 15 residues long. CDR1 is LNHNV, CDR2 YYDKDF, per germline (reference sequence). The V end lost 0 bases, the J end lost 5 bases, and 8 bases lay between the germline ends. CDR3 in amino acids: CATSRDRQNNSPLHF. For the CDR3, the DNA is TGTGCCACCAGCAGAGATCGACAGAATAATTCACCCCTCCACTTT.

The chain combines TRBV21-1 with TRBJ1-5; the table gives TRBD1 as D, unverified against the DNA. TRBV21-1 is a listed pseudogene. The CDR3 is made up of 21 amino acids. CDR3 in DNA: TGTGCCAGCAGTAATGGGGATCGGGACAGGAATCATAGAGTTAGCAATCAGCCCCAGCATTTT. Encoded protein: CASSNGDRDRNHRVSNQPQHF.

This chain joins TRBV5-5 and TRBJ1-2; 8 bases line up with TRBD1. This CDR3 comprises 13 residues. Trimming at V came to 3 bases and at J to 8 bases, leaving 6 bases not matched to a gene. CDR1 and CDR2 (germline): SGHKS, YYEKEE (reference sequence). CDR3 protein: CASSSRDRQGYTF. For the CDR3, the DNA is TGTGCCAGCAGCTCCAGGGACAGGCAAGGCTACACCTTC.

This rearrangement joins TRBV5-5 to TRBJ1-1, with D uncertain. The V end was cut by 4 bases, the J end by 1 base, with 8 bases between. This CDR3 is built from 13 residues. In germline, CDR1 is SGHKS, CDR2 YYEKEE (reference sequence). The chain's CDR3 is CASSPPGNTEAFF. CDR3 sequence (DNA): TGTGCCAGCAGCCCCCCGGGGAACACTGAAGCTTTCTTT.

The chain is built from TRBV7-9 and TRBJ2-1, with D tentatively TRBD2 (5 bases). V lost 1 base and J lost 5, with 15 bases in between. This CDR3 comprises 16 residues. Germline CDR1 SEHNR, CDR2 FQNEAQ (reference sequence). Written as DNA, the CDR3 is TGTGCCAGCAGCTTAGATGCGGGCCACCTCGACAATGAGCAGTTCTTC. It codes for CASSLDAGHLDNEQFF. The full variable domain, rest sourced from reference TRBV7-9 and TRBJ2-1, is DTGVSQNPRHKITKRGQNVTFRCDPISEHNRLYWYRQTLGQGPEFLTYFQNEAQLEKSRLLSDRFSAERPKGSFSTLEIQRTEQGDSAMYLCASSLDAGHLDNEQFFGPGTRLTVL.

This sequence joins TRBV5-4 and TRBJ2-3; D unresolved. V lost 0 bases, J lost 4 bases, and 6 bases lay in between. The CDR3 length is 13 residues. The germline CDR1 and CDR2 sequences are SGHNT and YYREEE (reference sequence). CDR3 DNA: TGTGCCAGCAGCTTGGACGGTGCAGATACGCAGTATTTT. This codes for CASSLDGADTQYF.